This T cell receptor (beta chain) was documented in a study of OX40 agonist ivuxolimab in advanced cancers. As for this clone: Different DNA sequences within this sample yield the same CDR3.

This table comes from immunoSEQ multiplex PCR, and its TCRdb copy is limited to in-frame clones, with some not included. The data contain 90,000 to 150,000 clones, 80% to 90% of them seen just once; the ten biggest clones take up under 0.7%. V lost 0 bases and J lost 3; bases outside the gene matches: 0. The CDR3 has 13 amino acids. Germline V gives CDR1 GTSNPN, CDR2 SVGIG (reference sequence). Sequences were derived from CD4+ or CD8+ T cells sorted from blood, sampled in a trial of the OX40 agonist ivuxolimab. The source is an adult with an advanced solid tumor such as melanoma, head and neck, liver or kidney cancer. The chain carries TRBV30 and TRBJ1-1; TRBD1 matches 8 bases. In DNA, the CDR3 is TGTGCCTGGAGTGTACAGGGGGACACTGAAGCTTTCTTT. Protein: CAWSVQGDTEAFF.